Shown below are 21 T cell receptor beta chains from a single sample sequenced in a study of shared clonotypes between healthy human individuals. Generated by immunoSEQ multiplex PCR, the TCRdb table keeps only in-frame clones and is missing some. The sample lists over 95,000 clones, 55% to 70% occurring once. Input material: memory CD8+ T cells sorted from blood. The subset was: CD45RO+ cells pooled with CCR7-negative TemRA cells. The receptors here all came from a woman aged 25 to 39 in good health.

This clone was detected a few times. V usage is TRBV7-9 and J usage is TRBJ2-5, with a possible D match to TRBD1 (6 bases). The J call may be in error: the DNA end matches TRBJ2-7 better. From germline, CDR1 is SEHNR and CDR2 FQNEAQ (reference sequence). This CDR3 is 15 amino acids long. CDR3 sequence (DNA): TGTGCCAGCAGCTCCTTGTTCGGGACATTCTACGAGCAGTACTTC. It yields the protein CASSSLFGTFYEQYF.

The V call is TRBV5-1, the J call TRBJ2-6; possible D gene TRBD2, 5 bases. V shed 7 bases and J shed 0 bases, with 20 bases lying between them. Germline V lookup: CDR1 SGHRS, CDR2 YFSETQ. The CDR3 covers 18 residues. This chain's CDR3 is CASRWRKGVISGANVLTF. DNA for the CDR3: TGCGCCAGCCGCTGGAGGAAGGGCGTCATCTCTGGGGCCAACGTCCTGACTTTC.

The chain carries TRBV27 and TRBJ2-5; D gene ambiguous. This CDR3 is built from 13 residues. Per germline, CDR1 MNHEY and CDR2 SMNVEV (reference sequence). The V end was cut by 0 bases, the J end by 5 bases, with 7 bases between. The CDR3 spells CASSLSPTETQYF. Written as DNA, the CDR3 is TGTGCCAGCAGTTTATCCCCCACGGAGACCCAGTACTTC.

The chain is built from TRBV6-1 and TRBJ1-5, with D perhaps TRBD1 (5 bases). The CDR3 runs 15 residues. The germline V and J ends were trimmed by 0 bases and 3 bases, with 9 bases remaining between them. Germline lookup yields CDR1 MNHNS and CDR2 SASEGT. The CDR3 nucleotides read TGTGCCAGCAGTGAAGCGGGGGATAACAATCAGCCCCAGCATTTT. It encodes CASSEAGDNNQPQHF.

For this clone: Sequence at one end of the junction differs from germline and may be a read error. As DNA, the CDR3 is TGTGTCAGCAGTTCCCCTTCTGATAGTGGCATCCTTTTAGGCTCCTACGAGCAGTACTTC. Amino acid sequence: CVSSSPSDSGILLGSYEQYF. This sequence joins TRBV28 and TRBJ2-7; D unclear. CDR3 length equals 20 residues. CDR1 and CDR2 (germline): MDHEN, SYDVKM.

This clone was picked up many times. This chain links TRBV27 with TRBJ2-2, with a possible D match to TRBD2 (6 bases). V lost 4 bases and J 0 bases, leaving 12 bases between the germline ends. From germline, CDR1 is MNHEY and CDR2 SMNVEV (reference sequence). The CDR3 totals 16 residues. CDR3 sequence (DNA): TGTGCCAGCAGTTCGTGGGAGGCCCCGAACACCGGGGAGCTGTTTTTT. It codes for CASSSWEAPNTGELFF.

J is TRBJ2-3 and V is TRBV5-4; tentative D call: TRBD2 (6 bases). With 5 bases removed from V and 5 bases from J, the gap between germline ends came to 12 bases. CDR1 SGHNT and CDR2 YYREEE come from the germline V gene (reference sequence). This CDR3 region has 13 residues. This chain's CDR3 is CASREGWGDTQYF. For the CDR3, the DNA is TGTGCCAGCAGGGAGGGTTGGGGAGATACGCAGTATTTT.

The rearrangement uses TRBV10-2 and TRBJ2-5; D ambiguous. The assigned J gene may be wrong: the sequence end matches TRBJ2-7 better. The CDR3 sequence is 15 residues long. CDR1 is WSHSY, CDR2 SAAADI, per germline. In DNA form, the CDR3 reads TGCGCCAGCAGTGAGAGTAGCACTGACTTCTACGAGCAGTACTTC. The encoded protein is CASSESSTDFYEQYF.

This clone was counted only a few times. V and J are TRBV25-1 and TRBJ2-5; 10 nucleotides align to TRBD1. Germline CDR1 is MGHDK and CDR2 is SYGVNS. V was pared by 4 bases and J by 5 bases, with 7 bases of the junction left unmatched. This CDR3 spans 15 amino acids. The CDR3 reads CASSGGTGDLETQYF. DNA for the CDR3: TGTGCCAGCAGTGGGGGGACAGGGGATTTGGAGACCCAGTACTTC.

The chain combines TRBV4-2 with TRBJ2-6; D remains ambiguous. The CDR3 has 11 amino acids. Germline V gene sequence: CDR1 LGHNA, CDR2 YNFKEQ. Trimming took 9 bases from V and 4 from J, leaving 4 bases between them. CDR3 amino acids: CASTGANVLTF. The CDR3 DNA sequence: TGTGCCAGTACCGGGGCCAACGTCCTGACTTTC.

CDR3 region: CASSEGSRGIQPQHF. CDR3 bases: TGTGCCAGCAGTGAAGGTTCCAGGGGGATTCAGCCCCAGCATTTT. J is TRBJ1-5 and V is TRBV6-1, with TRBD1 identical over 7 bases. CDR1 and CDR2 (germline): MNHNS, SASEGT. V lost 1 base and J lost 6; bases outside the gene matches: 6. This CDR3 region has 15 residues.

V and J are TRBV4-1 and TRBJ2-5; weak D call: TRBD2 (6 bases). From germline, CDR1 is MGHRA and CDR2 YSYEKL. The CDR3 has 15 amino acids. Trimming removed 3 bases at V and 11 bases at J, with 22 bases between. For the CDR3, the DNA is TGCGCCAGCAGCCAGGTCGCCGGGCTAGCGAGGGAGCAGTACTTC. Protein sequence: CASSQVAGLAREQYF.

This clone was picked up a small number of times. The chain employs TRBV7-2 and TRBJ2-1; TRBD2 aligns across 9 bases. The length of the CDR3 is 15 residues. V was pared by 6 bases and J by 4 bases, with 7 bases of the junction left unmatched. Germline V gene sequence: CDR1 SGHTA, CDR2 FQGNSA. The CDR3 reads CASSFSGGPYNEQFF. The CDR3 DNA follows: TGTGCCAGCAGTTTTAGCGGGGGACCGTACAATGAGCAGTTCTTC.

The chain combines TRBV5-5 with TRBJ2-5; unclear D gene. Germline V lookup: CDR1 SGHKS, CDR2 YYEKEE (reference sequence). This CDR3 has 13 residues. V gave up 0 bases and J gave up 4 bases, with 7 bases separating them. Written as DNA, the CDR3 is TGTGCCAGCAGCTTGGTACTGATAGAGACCCAGTACTTC. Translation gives CASSLVLIETQYF.

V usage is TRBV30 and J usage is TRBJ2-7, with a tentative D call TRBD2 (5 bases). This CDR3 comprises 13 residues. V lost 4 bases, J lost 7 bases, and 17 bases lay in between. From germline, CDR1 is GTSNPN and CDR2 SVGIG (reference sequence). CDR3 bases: TGTGCCTGGACGCTCACCGCGTCGGGGGAGCAGTACTTC. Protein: CAWTLTASGEQYF.

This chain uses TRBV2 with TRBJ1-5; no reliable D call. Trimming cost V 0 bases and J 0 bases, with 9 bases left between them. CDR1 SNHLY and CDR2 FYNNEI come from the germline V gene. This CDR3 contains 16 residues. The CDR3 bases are TGTGCCAGCAGTGAAGCTCAGCTCCATAGCAATCAGCCCCAGCATTTT. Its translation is CASSEAQLHSNQPQHF.

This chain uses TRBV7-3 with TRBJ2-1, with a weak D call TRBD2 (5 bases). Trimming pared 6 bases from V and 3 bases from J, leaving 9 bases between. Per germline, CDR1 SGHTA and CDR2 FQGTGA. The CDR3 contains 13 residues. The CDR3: CASSDYLYNEQFF. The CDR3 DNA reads TGTGCCAGCAGTGACTATCTCTACAATGAGCAGTTCTTC.

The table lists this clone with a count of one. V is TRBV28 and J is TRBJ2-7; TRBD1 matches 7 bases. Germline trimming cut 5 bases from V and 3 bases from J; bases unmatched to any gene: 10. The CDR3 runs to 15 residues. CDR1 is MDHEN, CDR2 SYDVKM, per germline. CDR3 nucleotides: TGTGCCAGCAGTCCTAAACCGGGACAGAGCTACGAGCAGTACTTC. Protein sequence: CASSPKPGQSYEQYF.

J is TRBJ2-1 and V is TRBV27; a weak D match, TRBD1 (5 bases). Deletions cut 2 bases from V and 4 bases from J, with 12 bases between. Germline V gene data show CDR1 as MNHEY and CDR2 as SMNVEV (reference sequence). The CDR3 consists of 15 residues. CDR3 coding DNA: TGTGCCAGCAGTTTAAGACAGCAACCTTACAATGAGCAGTTCTTC. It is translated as CASSLRQQPYNEQFF.

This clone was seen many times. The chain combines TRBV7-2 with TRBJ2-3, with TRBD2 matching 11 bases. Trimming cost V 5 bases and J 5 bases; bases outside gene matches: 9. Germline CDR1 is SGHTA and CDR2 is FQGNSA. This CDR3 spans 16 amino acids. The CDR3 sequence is CASSLISGRGGDTQYF. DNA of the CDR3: TGTGCCAGCAGCCTCATTAGCGGGAGGGGAGGAGATACGCAGTATTTT. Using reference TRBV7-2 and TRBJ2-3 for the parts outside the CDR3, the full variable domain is GAGVSQSPSNKVTEKGKDVELRCDPISGHTALYWYRQSLGQGLEFLIYFQGNSAPDKSGLPSDRFSAERTGGSVSTLTIQRTQQEDSAVYLCASSLISGRGGDTQYFGPGTRLTVL.

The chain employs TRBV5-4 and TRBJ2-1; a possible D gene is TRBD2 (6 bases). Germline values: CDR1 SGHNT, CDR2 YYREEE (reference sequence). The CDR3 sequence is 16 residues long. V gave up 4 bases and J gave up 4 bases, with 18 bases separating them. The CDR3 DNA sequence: TGTGCCAGCAGCCCTTACATAGCGGACCCTTACAATGAGCAGTTCTTC. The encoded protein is CASSPYIADPYNEQFF.